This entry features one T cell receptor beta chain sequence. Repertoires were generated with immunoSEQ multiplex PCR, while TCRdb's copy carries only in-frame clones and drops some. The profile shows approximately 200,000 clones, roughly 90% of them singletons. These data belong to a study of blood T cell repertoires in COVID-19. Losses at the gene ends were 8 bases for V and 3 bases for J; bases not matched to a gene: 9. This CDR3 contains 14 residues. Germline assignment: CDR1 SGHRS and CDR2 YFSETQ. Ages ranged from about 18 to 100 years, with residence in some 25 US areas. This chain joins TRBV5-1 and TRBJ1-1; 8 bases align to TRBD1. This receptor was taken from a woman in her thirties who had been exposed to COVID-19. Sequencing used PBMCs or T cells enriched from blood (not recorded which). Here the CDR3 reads CASMHRGMDTEAFF. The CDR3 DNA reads TGCGCCAGTATGCACAGGGGGATGGACACTGAAGCTTTCTTT.